The following is a TCR beta chain sequence with its context. The antigen is unknown. The data belong to a study of shared clonotypes between healthy human individuals. Study observations and caveats: Larger estimated richness was generally recorded for naive subsets relative to memory subsets. Non-shared clonotypes were found to have lower generation probabilities than the clonotypes that were shared by all four of the sorted-subset donors.

Using immunoSEQ multiplex PCR, the repertoire was profiled, and TCRdb retains in-frame clones only, with some absent. The sample consists of hundreds of thousands of clones, 97% of them appearing once. The V segment lost 2 bases and the J segment 2 bases; nucleotides outside the gene matches: 14. Germline V gene sequence: CDR1 SGHNT, CDR2 YYREEE (reference sequence). The CDR3 is 19 amino acids. This clonotype originated in a woman in her 30s in good health. Sequencing was performed on naive CD4+ T cells sorted from blood. Subset defined: CD45RA+ positively selected. The rearrangement uses TRBV5-4 and TRBJ2-7, with 12 bases aligning to TRBD2. CDR3 in DNA: TGTGCCAGCAGCTTTTGGTTACGAGCTAGCGGGAGGGCACCCTACGAGCAGTACTTC. Translated: CASSFWLRASGRAPYEQYF.